This record covers a single T cell receptor (beta chain). Its antigen is unidentified. Using immunoSEQ multiplex PCR, the repertoire was profiled, and TCRdb retains in-frame clones only, with some absent. The sample records fewer than 350,000 clones, roughly 90% being singletons. Germline CDR1 is MNHEY and CDR2 is SVGAGI. V was clipped by 1 base and J by 5 bases, with 15 bases between them. This CDR3 is 15 amino acids long. The data stem from a study of cytomegalovirus exposure and HLA in healthy donors. Study results and caveats: Cytomegalovirus-associated status was assigned to about 160 TCR beta chains. That first-cohort TCR clusters tended to co-occur in the roughly 130 validation repertoires was found in a later analysis.

This chain joins TRBV6-5 and TRBJ2-7; possible D gene TRBD2, 5 bases. The specimen was PBMCs. The TCR originated in a woman under 30 in good health and CMV-seronegative. CDR3 sequence reads: CASSYLGPGIHEQYF. The CDR3, as DNA: TGTGCCAGCAGTTACTTAGGTCCGGGGATCCACGAGCAGTACTTC.